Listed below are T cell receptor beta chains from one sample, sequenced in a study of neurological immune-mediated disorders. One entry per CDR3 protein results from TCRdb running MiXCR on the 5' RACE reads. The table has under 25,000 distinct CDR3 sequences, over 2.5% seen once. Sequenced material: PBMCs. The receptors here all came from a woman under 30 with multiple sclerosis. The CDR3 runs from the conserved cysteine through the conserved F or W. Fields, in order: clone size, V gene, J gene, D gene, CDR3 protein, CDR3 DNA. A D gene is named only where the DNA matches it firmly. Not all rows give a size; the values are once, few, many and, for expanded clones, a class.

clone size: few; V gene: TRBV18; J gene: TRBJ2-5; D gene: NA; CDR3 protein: CASSRPATAQETQYF; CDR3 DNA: TGTGCCAGCTCACGACCCGCGACAGCCCAAGAGACCCAGTACTTC
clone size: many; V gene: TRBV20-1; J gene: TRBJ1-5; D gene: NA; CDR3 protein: CSASTVGNQPQNF; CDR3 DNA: TGCAGTGCTAGTACAGTCGGCAATCAGCCCCAGAATTTT
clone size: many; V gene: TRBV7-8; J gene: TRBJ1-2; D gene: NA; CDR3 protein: CASSFTPMSGLDGYTF; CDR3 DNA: TGTGCCAGCAGCTTTACCCCGATGTCAGGGTTAGATGGCTACACCTTC
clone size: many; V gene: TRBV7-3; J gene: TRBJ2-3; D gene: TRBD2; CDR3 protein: CASSLEAGGLTDTQYF; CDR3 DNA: TGTGCCAGCAGCTTGGAGGCGGGGGGCCTCACAGATACGCAGTATTTT
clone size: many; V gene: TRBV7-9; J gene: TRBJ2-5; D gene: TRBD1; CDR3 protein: CASSPPGQQFRTQYF; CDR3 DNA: TGTGCCAGCAGCCCTCCGGGACAGCAGTTTAGGACCCAGTACTTC
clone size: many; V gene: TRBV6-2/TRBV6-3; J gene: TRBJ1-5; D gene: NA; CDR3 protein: CASSGLYSNQPQHF; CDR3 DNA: TGTGCCAGCAGTGGTCTGTATAGCAATCAGCCCCAGCATTTT
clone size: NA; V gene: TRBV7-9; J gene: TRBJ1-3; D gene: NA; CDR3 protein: CASSFSASGNTIYF; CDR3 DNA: TGTGCCAGCAGCTTCTCAGCTTCTGGAAACACCATATATTTT
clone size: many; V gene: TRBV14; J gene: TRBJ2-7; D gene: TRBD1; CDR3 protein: CASAGGYEQYF; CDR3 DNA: TGTGCCAGCGCAGGGGGCTACGAGCAGTACTTC
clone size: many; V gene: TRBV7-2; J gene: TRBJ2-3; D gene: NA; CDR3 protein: CASSLGGAVRTDTQYF; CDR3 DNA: TGTGCCAGCAGCCTTGGAGGGGCGGTTCGCACAGATACGCAGTATTTT
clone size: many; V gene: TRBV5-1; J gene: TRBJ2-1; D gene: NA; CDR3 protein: CASSLLQGTYNEQFF; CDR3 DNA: TGCGCCAGCAGCTTGCTTCAGGGGACTTACAATGAGCAGTTCTTC
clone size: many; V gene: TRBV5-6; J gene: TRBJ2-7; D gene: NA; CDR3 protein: CASSLGIYEQYF; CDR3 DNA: TGTGCCAGCAGCCTAGGGATTTACGAGCAGTACTTC
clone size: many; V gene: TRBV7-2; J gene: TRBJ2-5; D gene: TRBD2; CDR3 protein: CASSPSGGEETQYF; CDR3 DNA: TGTGCCAGCAGTCCTAGCGGGGGGGAAGAGACCCAGTACTTC
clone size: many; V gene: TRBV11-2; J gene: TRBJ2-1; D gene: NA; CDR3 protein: CASSLGKGVSYNEQFF; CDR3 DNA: TGTGCCAGCAGCTTAGGTAAAGGGGTCTCCTACAATGAGCAGTTCTTC
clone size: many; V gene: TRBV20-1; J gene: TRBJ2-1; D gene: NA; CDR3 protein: CSARDPTRSYNEQFF; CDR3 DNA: TGCAGTGCTAGAGATCCGACGCGCTCCTACAATGAGCAGTTCTTC
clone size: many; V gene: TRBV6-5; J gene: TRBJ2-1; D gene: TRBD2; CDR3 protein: CASSRTSGRFREQFF; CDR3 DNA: TGTGCCAGCAGTCGGACTAGCGGGAGATTCCGGGAGCAGTTCTTC
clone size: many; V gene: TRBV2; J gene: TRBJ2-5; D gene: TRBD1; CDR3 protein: CASSSSQGQETQYF; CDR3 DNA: TGTGCCAGCAGTTCATCACAGGGGCAAGAGACCCAGTACTTC
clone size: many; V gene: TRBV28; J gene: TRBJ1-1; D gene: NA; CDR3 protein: CASSFRDASVQNTEAFF; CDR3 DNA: TGTGCCAGCAGTTTCCGGGACGCCAGCGTACAGAACACTGAAGCTTTCTTT
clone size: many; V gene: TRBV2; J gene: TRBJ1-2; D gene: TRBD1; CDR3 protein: CAISTGSNYGYTF; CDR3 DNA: TGTGCCATCTCGACAGGGAGCAACTATGGCTACACCTTC
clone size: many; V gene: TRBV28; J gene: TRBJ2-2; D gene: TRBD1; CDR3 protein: CASSARRTGRSGELFF; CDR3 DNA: TGTGCCAGCAGTGCCCGAAGGACAGGGCGTAGCGGGGAGCTGTTTTTT
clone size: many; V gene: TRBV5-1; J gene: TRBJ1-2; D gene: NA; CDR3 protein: CASSFGTINYGYTF; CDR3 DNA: TGCGCCAGCAGCTTTGGTACTATTAACTATGGCTACACCTTC
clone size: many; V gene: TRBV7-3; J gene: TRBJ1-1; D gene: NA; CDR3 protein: CASSSDSGHTEAFF; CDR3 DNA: TGTGCCAGCAGCTCCGACAGTGGTCACACTGAAGCTTTCTTT
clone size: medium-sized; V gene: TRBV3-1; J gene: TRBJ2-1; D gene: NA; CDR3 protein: CASSQELNTNEQFF; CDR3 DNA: TGTGCCAGCAGCCAAGAGCTAAATACCAATGAGCAGTTCTTC
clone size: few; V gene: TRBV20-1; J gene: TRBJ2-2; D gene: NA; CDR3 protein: CSAPPPNGELFF; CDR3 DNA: TGCAGTGCCCCACCACCGAACGGGGAGCTGTTTTTT
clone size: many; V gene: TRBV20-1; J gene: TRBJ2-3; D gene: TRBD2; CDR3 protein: CSATSGGPGSDTQYF; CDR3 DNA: TGCAGTGCTACATCGGGGGGGCCGGGATCAGATACGCAGTATTTT
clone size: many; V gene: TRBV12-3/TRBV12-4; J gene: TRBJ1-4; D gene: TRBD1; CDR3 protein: CASRLTGLTVEKLFF; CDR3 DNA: TGTGCCAGCAGATTGACAGGGCTCACAGTCGAAAAACTGTTTTTT
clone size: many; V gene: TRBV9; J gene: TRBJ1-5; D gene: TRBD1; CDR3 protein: CASSVEGTDRQPQHF; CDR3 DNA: TGTGCCAGCAGCGTAGAAGGGACAGATCGTCAGCCCCAGCATTTT
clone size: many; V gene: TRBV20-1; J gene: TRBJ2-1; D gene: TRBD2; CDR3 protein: CSASTSGSNEQFF; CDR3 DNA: TGCAGTGCTAGTACTAGCGGGAGCAATGAGCAGTTCTTC
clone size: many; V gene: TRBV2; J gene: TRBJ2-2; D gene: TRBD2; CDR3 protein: CASSEKFPGLAGGTNTGELFF; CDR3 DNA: TGTGCCAGCAGCGAAAAATTTCCGGGACTAGCGGGAGGGACGAACACCGGGGAGCTGTTTTTT
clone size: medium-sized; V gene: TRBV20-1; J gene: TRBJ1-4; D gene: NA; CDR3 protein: CSARGEEVTEKLFF; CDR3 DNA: TGCAGTGCTAGAGGAGAAGAAGTTACCGAAAAACTGTTTTTT
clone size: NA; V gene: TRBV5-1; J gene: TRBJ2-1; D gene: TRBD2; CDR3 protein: CASSLTSGHYNEQFF; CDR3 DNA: TGCGCCAGCAGCTTAACTAGCGGGCATTACAATGAGCAGTTCTTC
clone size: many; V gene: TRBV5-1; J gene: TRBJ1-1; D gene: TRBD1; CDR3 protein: CASHRGADTEAFF; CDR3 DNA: TGCGCCAGCCACAGGGGAGCGGACACTGAAGCTTTCTTT
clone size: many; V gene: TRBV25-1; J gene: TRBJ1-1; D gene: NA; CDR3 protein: CASSRMDAEAFF; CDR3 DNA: TGTGCCAGCAGTCGGATGGACGCTGAAGCTTTCTTT
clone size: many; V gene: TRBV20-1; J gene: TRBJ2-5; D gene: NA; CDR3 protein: CSARDLWDFQYF; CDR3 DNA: TGCAGTGCTAGAGATCTATGGGACTTCCAGTACTTC
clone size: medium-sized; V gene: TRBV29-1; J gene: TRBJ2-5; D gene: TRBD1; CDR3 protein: CSARQGETQYF; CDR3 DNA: TGCAGCGCAAGACAGGGCGAGACCCAGTACTTC
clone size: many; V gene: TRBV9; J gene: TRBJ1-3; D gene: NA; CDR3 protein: CASSVARGAGNTIYF; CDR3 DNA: TGTGCCAGCAGCGTAGCGAGAGGGGCTGGAAACACCATATATTTT
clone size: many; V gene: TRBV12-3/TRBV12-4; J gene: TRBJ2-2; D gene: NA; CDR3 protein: CASSPPYAGELFF; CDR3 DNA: TGTGCCAGCAGCCCACCTTACGCCGGGGAGCTGTTTTTT